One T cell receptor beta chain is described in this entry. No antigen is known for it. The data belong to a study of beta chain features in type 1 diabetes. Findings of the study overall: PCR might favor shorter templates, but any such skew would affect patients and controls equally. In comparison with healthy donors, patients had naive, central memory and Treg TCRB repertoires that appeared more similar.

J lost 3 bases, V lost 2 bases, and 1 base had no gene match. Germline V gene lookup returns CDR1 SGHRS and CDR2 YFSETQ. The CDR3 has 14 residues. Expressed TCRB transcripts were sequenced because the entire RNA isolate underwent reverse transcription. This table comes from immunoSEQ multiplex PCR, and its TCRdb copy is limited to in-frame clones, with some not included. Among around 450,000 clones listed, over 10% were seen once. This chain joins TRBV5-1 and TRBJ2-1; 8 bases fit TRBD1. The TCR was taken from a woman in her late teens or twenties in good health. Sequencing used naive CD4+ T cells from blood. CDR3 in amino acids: CASSFGQGYNEQFF. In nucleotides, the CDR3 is TGCGCCAGCAGCTTCGGACAGGGCTACAATGAGCAGTTCTTC. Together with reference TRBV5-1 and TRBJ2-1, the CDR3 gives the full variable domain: KAGVTQTPRYLIKTRGQQVTLSCSPISGHRSVSWYQQTPGQGLQFLFEYFSETQRNKGNFPGRFSGRQFSNSRSEMNVSTLELGDSALYLCASSFGQGYNEQFFGPGTRLTVL.